The 19 T cell receptor beta chains listed next were all sequenced from one sample in a study of neurological immune-mediated disorders. MiXCR was run by TCRdb on the 5' RACE reads, yielding one entry per CDR3 protein. The sample includes around 130,000 distinct CDR3 sequences, 3% to 3.5% seen only once; the top ten take around 1.4%. The sample comprised PBMCs. These receptors originate from a woman under 40 with multiple sclerosis.

In this sample, this clonotype turned up many times. The rearrangement links TRBV12-3 or TRBV12-4 to TRBJ1-5; 7 bases match TRBD1. The CDR3 loop spans 15 amino acids. V was clipped by 3 bases and J by 5 bases; unmatched bases: 7. In DNA, the CDR3 is TGTGCCAGCAGTTTCGGGAGGGGGCTCGATCAGCCCCAGCATTTT. Translating it yields CASSFGRGLDQPQHF.

This clonotype was recorded at least ten times. The rearrangement links TRBV20-1 to TRBJ1-4, with D possibly being TRBD1 (5 bases). CDR3 length: 15 residues. V lost 3 bases and J lost 2, with 13 bases in between. Germline V gives CDR1 DFQATT, CDR2 SNEGSKA (reference sequence). The CDR3 region has the DNA TGCAGTGCTAGCTCCAGGGTGGGGACTAATGAAAAACTGTTTTTT. Protein sequence: CSASSRVGTNEKLFF.

The chain carries TRBV10-3 and TRBJ1-3; possible D gene TRBD1, 5 bases. The germline V gene encodes CDR1 ENHRY and CDR2 SYGVKD. The CDR3 has 15 residues. With 10 bases removed from V and 12 bases from J, the gap between germline ends came to 28 bases. In DNA, the CDR3 is TGTGCCACGACCAGGGCCGCACCCTCTGGAAAAAACATATATTTT. Translating it yields CATTRAAPSGKNIYF.

This clonotype was observed at least ten times. The chain employs TRBV5-1 and TRBJ2-5; 11 bases agree with TRBD2. The germline gives CDR1 SGHRS, CDR2 YFSETQ. V lost 1 base, J lost 4 bases, and 9 bases stayed unmatched. The CDR3 extends over 17 amino acids. The CDR3 is CASSLLLAGGNRETQYF. CDR3 in DNA: TGCGCCAGCAGCTTGCTCCTAGCGGGGGGAAATCGAGAGACCCAGTACTTC.

This clonotype showed up many times. The CDR3 sequence is CSATGDLRGNEQFF. CDR3 DNA: TGCAGTGCTACAGGGGACTTAAGGGGCAATGAGCAGTTCTTC. The J gene is TRBJ2-1, the V gene TRBV20-1; perhaps D is TRBD1 or TRBD2 (6 bases each). CDR1 and CDR2 from the germline V gene are DFQATT and SNEGSKA (reference sequence). The V gene lost 4 bases and the J gene lost 6 bases, with 16 bases spanning the gap. The CDR3 runs to 14 residues.

There are many counts of this clonotype. The chain couples TRBV3-1 to TRBJ1-1, with unresolved D. CDR3 length equals 14 residues. V lost 0 bases to trimming and J lost 10 bases, with 15 bases between them. CDR1 and CDR2 from the germline V gene are LGHDT and YNNKEL (reference sequence). The DNA of the CDR3 is TGTGCCAGCAGCCAAGATCTGGCGGTCGGAGGAGCTTTCTTT. As protein: CASSQDLAVGGAFF.

There are many counts of this clonotype. The gene calls are TRBV9 and TRBJ2-2; D unclear. The germline V gene encodes CDR1 SGDLS and CDR2 YYNGEE. V gave up 0 bases and J gave up 6 bases, with 3 bases separating them. The CDR3 runs to 12 residues. The CDR3 DNA reads TGTGCCAGCAGCGTAGTTTCCGGGGAGCTGTTTTTT. This gives the protein CASSVVSGELFF.

This clonotype has a count of ten or more. V usage is TRBV20-1 and J usage is TRBJ1-1; 9 nucleotides match TRBD1. With 2 bases clipped from V and 4 bases from J, the junction kept 11 bases outside the gene matches. The CDR3 contains 16 residues. From germline, CDR1 is DFQATT and CDR2 SNEGSKA (reference sequence). This chain's CDR3 is CSARKPTGGSSTEAFF. The CDR3 region has the DNA TGCAGTGCTAGAAAACCCACAGGGGGCTCTAGCACTGAAGCTTTCTTT.

This sequence joins TRBV4-1 and TRBJ1-2, with 8 positions matching TRBD1. This CDR3 is built from 16 residues. V was clipped by 1 base and J by 5 bases; unmatched bases: 9. Germline V gene sequence: CDR1 MGHRA, CDR2 YSYEKL. CDR3 loop: CASSQASGQALYGYTF. The CDR3 bases are TGCGCCAGCAGCCAAGCATCGGGACAGGCCCTTTATGGCTACACCTTC.

This clonotype showed up many times. The CDR3 protein is CAIRGVGSRETQYF. The CDR3 region has the DNA TGTGCCATCAGGGGGGTTGGTAGCCGTGAGACCCAGTACTTC. The genes are TRBV10-3 and TRBJ2-5, with D perhaps being TRBD1 or TRBD2 (5 bases each). This CDR3 region has 14 residues. The V end lost 6 bases, the J end lost 5 bases, and 16 bases lay between the germline ends. In germline, CDR1 is ENHRY, CDR2 SYGVKD.

This clonotype was seen at least ten times. The chain carries TRBV6-6 and TRBJ2-1; D not resolved. Germline V gene sequence: CDR1 MNHNY, CDR2 SVGAGI (reference sequence). V was cut by 7 bases and J by 6 bases, with 10 bases left in between. The CDR3 sequence is 12 residues long. The CDR3 DNA reads TGTGCCAGCATTGGTCGAAGCAATGAGCAGTTCTTC. This codes for CASIGRSNEQFF.

This clonotype was seen at least ten times. The V and J genes are TRBV5-1 and TRBJ1-1; 10 nucleotides align to TRBD1. This CDR3 has 15 amino acids. With V trimmed by 3 bases and J by 1 base, 3 bases remained unmatched. Germline lookup yields CDR1 SGHRS and CDR2 YFSETQ. CDR3 in DNA: TGCGCCAGCAGCTCTGGACAGGGGGGGAACACTGAAGCTTTCTTT. Protein sequence: CASSSGQGGNTEAFF.

The table lists this clonotype with a few counts. A much larger clone differs by one base, so this may be a read error. The chain employs TRBV29-1 and TRBJ1-1; D unclear. Per the germline V gene, CDR1 is SQVTM and CDR2 is ANQGSEA. CDR3 length: 13 amino acids. V dropped 7 bases and J dropped 0 bases, with 12 bases sitting between them. The CDR3 reads CSGCGNLNTEAFF. CDR3 DNA sequence: TGCAGCGGTTGTGGAAATTTGAACACTGAAGCTTTCTTT.

This chain joins TRBV29-1 and TRBJ1-2, with D tentatively TRBD1 (6 bases). Trimming took 0 bases from V and 6 from J, leaving 8 bases between them. The CDR3 spans 12 residues. Germline-derived CDR1 and CDR2 are SQVTM and ANQGSEA. The CDR3, as DNA: TGCAGCGTTGAAGACGGGGGCAATGGCTACACCTTC. It translates to CSVEDGGNGYTF.

This clonotype appeared many times. The rearrangement joins TRBV10-3 to TRBJ1-3; D not certain. The germline V and J ends were trimmed by 5 bases and 0 bases, with 5 bases remaining between them. Germline CDR1 is ENHRY and CDR2 is SYGVKD. The CDR3 is 13 amino acids. This CDR3 is CAISPSSGNTIYF. The CDR3 DNA follows: TGTGCCATCAGTCCTAGCTCTGGAAACACCATATATTTT.

The table lists this clonotype with many counts. The chain combines TRBV7-7 with TRBJ2-2; 15 nucleotides agree with TRBD2. V trimming: 5 bases; J trimming: 5 bases; junction bases outside the gene matches: 3. The V gene's germline CDR1 is SSHAT and CDR2 FNYEAQ (reference sequence). CDR3 size: 16 residues. For the CDR3, the DNA is TGTGCCAGCAGCGACGGACTAGCGGGAGGGACCGGGGAGCTGTTTTTT. It codes for CASSDGLAGGTGELFF.

This clonotype was detected many times. The rearrangement joins TRBV5-1 to TRBJ2-1; tentatively, D is TRBD1 or TRBD2 (6 bases each). The CDR3 contains 16 residues. Germline CDR1 is SGHRS and CDR2 is YFSETQ. V was clipped by 1 base and J by 7 bases, with 18 bases between them. The CDR3 is CASSLHGGLEQNEQFF. The CDR3 DNA reads TGCGCCAGCAGCTTGCATGGGGGGCTAGAGCAGAATGAGCAGTTCTTC.

In its sample, this clonotype was seen many times. The chain recombines TRBV5-1 with TRBJ2-1; 14 nucleotides line up with TRBD2. The length of the CDR3 is 13 residues. The germline CDR1 and CDR2 sequences are SGHRS and YFSETQ. The J segment lost 7 bases and the V segment lost 7 bases, leaving 1 base of the junction unmatched. The CDR3, as DNA: TGCGCCAGCGGACTAGCGGGGGGTAATGAGCAGTTCTTC. Encoded protein: CASGLAGGNEQFF.

At least ten counts were recorded for this clonotype. The chain recombines TRBV14 with TRBJ1-4, with D possibly being TRBD1 (6 bases). Trimming shortened V by 6 bases and J by 10 bases, and 15 bases separated the two germline ends. The CDR3 is 13 residues long. Germline CDR1 reads SGHDN; CDR2 reads FVKESK. DNA of the CDR3: TGTGCCAGCAGTGGCCAGGGGACCGGAAAACTGTTTTTT. Its translation: CASSGQGTGKLFF.